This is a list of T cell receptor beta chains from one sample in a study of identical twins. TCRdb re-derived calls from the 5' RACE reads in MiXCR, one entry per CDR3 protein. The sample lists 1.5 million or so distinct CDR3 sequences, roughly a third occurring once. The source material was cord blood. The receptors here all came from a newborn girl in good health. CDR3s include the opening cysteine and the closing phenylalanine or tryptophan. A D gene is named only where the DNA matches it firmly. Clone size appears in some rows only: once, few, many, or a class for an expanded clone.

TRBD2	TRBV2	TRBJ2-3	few	TGTGCCAGCAGCTCCCTCTACCATAGACTAGCGGGTCGGAATAGGACAGATACGCAGTATTTT	CASSSLYHRLAGRNRTDTQYF
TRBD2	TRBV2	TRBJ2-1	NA	TGTGCCAGCAGTGAAGTCGGTAGCGGGAGGCGGAATGAGCAGTTCTTC	CASSEVGSGRRNEQFF
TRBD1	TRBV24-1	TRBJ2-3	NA	TGTGCCACCAGTGATGGACAGGGCACAGATACGCAGTATTTT	CATSDGQGTDTQYF
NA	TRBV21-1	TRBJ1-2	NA	TGTGTCAGCAGCAAAGAGGGTGCCGCAGCTAACTATGGCTACACCTTC	CVSSKEGAAANYGYTF
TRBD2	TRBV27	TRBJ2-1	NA	TGTGCCAGCAGTTGGCTAGCGGGAGAGGCCAATGAGCAGTTCTTC	CASSWLAGEANEQFF
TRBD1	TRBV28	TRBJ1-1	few	TGTGCCAGCAGCCTCACAGGGGGCATGGCTTTCTTT	CASSLTGGMAFF
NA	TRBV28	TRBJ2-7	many	TGTGCCAGCAGTTTATGGGCAGTAAGCTCCTACGAGCAGTACTTC	CASSLWAVSSYEQYF
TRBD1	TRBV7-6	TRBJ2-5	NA	TGTGCCAGCAGCCCAACAGGACAGGCGTACCAAGAGACCCAGTACTTC	CASSPTGQAYQETQYF
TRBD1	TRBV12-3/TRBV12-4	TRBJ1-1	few	TGTGCCAGCAGTCGAGGGGACAGGGGGCGGAACACTGAAGCTTTCTTT	CASSRGDRGRNTEAFF
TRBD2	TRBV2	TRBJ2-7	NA	TGTGCCAGCAGGTTGGAGCGGGGGGCCCCGTCCAATGAGCAGTACTTC	CASRLERGAPSNEQYF
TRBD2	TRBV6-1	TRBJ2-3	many	TGTGCCAGCAGTGAAGTCGGCGGGGGGGCCCCAGATACGCAGTATTTT	CASSEVGGGAPDTQYF
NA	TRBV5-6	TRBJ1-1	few	TGTGCCAGCAGCTTTCAGGGTAGGGAGAACACTGAAGCTTTCTTT	CASSFQGRENTEAFF
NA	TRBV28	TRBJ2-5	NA	TGTGCCGGCAGTCGTAGGACTATCCAAGAGACCCAGTACTTC	CAGSRRTIQETQYF
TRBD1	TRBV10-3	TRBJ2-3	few	TGTGCCATCAGTTCCGGGACAGGGACCACAGATACGCAGTATTTT	CAISSGTGTTDTQYF
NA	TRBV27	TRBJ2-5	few	TGTGCCAGCAGTGCATACCTGAAGATACAAGAGACCCAGTACTTC	CASSAYLKIQETQYF
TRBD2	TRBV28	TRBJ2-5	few	TGTGCCAGCAGTCCGACGGGAGGGCCGAAGACCCAGTACTTC	CASSPTGGPKTQYF
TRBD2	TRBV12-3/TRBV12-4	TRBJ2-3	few	TGTGCCAGCAGGCCCGGGACTACGGCAGATACGCAGTATTTT	CASRPGTTADTQYF
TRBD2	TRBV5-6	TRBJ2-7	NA	TGTGCCAGCAGCTTGGTGTTGGCTAGCGGGAGTTACGAGCAGTACTTC	CASSLVLASGSYEQYF
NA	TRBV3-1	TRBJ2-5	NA	TGTGCCAGCAGCCAAGTCGGGACGGGGTCGTACAATGAGCAGTACTTC	CASSQVGTGSYNEQYF
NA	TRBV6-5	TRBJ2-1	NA	TGTGCCAGCAGTTACAGGGACTTATCCTACAATGAGCAGTTCTTC	CASSYRDLSYNEQFF
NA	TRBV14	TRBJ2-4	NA	TGTGCCAGCAGCCAAGCCCACGGCTTAGCCAAAAACATTCAGTACTTC	CASSQAHGLAKNIQYF
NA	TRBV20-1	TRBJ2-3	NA	TGCAGTGCTAGATTGTGGACCAGCACAGATACGCAGTATTTT	CSARLWTSTDTQYF